This TCR beta chain was identified in a study of sequential checkpoint blockade in melanoma. Assay: immunoSEQ multiplex PCR; the TCRdb copy retains only in-frame clones and omits some. This sample has 8,400 or so clones, with under 80% found just once. The treatment denotes: randomized to nivolumab then ipilimumab (arm A) or the reverse (arm B). From thawed PBMCs, live CD3+CD8+ cells negative for CD19 and CD56 were sorted. There are 14 residues in the CDR3. Germline values: CDR1 LNHDA, CDR2 SQIVND (reference sequence). After removal of 4 bases from V and 3 bases from J, the junction contained 3 bases not matched to a gene.

The V gene is TRBV19, the J gene TRBJ2-7; 10 nucleotides agree with TRBD1. The source of this sequence is a human patient with melanoma. Some clones in this sample may be carry-over from other donors' samples. Specimen: CD8+ T cells sorted from blood (inferred from file names), collected from a patient given nivolumab and ipilimumab in sequence. CDR3 nucleotide sequence: TGTGCCAGTAGTAGTGACAGGGGGCACTACGAGCAGTACTTC. This translates into CASSSDRGHYEQYF.